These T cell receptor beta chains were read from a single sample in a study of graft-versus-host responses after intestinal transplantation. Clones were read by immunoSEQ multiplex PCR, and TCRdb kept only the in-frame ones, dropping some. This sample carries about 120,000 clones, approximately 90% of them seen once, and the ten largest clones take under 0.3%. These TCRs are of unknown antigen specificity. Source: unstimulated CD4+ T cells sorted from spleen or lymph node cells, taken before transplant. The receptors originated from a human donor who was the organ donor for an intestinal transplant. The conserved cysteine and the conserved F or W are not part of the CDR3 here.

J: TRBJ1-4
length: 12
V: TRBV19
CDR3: ASSIAATNEKLF

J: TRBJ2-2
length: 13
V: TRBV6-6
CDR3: ASSYMGLNTGELF

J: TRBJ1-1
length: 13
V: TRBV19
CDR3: ASSIDKTYNTEAF

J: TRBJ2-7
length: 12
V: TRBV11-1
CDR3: ASSYRQGFYEQY

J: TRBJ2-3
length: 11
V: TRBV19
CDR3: ASSIGGLDTQY

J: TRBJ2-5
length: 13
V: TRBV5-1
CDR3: ASSLEGRGLETQY

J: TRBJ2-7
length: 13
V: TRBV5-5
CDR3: ASSNRLGGAGEQY

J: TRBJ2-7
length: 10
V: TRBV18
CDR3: ASSSTTYEQY

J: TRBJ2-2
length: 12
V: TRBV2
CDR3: ASSGSFNTGELF

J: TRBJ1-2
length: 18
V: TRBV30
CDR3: ACTRERNDRAHHPDYGYT

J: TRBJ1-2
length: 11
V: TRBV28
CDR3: ASRNGGARGYT

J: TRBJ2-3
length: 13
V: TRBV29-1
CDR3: SVLGLLASTDTQY

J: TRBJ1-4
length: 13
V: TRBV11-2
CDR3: ASSLGDRDHEKLF

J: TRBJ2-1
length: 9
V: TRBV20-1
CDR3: SARSDNEQF

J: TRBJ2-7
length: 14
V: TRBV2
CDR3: ASSDPGTSGGYEQY

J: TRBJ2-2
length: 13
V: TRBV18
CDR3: ASSPQAGDTGELF

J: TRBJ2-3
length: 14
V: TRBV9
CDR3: ASSERLGGVADTQY

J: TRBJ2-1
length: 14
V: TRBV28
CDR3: ASTTDDRGRRNEQF

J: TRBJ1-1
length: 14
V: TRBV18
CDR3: ASSPVQGTLNTEAF

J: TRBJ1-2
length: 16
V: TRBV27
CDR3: ASGPGIRDRGLAYGYT

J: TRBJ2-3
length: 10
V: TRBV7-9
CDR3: ASRRGTDTQY

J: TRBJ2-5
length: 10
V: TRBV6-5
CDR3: ASSYSQETQY

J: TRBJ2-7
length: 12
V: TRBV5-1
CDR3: ASSAISISYEQY

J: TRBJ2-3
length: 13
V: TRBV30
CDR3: AWSLRRGITDTQY

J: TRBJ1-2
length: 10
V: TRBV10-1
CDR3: ASSESQGGYT

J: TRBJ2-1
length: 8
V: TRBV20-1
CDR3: SASFNEQF

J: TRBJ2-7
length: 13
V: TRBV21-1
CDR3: ASSKKSSHRGRQY

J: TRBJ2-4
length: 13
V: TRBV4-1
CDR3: ASSQDWQGENIQY

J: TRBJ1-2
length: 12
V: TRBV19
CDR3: ASSRTGNNYGYT

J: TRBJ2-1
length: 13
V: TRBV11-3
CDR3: ASSLGLAGVHEQF

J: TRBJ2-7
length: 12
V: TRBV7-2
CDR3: ASSQGTGGSEQY

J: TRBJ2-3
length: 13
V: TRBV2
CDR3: ASSGFLRGTDTQY

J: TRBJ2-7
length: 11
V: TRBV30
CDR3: AWSIQGFYEQY

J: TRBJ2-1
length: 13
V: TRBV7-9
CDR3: ASSPRQGSYNEQF

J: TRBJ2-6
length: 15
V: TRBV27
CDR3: ASRSNSQGAGANVLT

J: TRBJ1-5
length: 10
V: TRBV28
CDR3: ASSLGNQPQH

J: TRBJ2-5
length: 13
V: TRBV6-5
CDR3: ASSYEVRVGETQY

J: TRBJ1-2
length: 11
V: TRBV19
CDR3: ASKAASARGYT

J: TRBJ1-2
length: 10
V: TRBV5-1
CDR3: ASSPGNYGYT

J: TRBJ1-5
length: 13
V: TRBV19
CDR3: ATGTRQVSNQPQH

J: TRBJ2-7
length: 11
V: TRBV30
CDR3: AWSGAGPYEQY

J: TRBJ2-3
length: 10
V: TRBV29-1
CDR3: SVLTGTDTQY

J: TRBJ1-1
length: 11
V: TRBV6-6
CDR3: ASTYDRNTEAF

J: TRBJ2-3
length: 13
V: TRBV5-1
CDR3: ASSYRGGTTDTQY

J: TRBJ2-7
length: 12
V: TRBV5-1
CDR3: ASSLTSGQYEQY

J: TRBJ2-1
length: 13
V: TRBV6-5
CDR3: ASSYLGLAGNEQF

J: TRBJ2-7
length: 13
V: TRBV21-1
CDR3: ASSTGDPSSYEQY

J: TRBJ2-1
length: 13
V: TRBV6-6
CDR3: ASSYQGTEYNEQF

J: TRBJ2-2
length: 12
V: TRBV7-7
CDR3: ASSPAGRAGELF

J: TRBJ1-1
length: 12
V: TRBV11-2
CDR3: ASSRTGGNTEAF

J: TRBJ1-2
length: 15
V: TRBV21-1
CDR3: ASSKSRTGTENYGYT

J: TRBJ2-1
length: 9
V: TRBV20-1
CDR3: SANGRKGQF

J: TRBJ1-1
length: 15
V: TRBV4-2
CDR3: ASSPDRGVSRGTEAF

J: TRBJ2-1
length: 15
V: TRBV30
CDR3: AWREKGVGFNSNEQF

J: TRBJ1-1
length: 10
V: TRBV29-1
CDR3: SVVSRDGEAF

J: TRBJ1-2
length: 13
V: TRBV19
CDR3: ASCAQTGGNYGYT

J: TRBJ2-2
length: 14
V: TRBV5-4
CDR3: ASSAKNGGNTGELF

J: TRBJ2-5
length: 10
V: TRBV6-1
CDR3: ASSDRKETQY